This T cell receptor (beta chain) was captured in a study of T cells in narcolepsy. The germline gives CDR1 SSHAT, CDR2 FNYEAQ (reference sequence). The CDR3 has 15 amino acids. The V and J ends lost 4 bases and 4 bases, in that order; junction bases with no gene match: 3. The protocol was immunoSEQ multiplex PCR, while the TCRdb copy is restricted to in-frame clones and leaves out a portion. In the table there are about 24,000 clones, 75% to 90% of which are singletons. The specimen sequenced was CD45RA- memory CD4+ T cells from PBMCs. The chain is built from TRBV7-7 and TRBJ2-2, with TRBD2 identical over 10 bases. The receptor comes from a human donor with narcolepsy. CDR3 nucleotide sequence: TGTGCCAGCAGCTCGGGACTAGCGACCACCGGGGAGCTGTTTTTT. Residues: CASSSGLATTGELFF.